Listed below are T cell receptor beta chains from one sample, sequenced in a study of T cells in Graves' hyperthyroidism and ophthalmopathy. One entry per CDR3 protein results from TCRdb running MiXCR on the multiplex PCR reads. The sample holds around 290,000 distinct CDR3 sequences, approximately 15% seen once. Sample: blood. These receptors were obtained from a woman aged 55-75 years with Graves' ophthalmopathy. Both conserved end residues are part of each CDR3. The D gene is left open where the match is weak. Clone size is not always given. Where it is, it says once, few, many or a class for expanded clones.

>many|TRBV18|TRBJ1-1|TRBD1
CASSPGTAIEAFF
TGTGCCAGCTCACCGGGGACAGCCATTGAAGCTTTCTTT
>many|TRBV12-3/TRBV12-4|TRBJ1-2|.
CASSLRGFDYGYTF
TGTGCCAGCAGTTTGAGAGGGTTTGACTATGGCTACACCTTC
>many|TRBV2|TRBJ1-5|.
CASRSDRLNQPQHF
TGTGCCAGCAGGTCGGACAGACTAAATCAGCCCCAGCATTTT
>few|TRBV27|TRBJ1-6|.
CASSLFRGSFNSPLHF
TGTGCCAGCAGTTTATTCAGGGGATCGTTTAATTCACCCCTCCACTTT
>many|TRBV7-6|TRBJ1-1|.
CASSLAENTEAFF
TGTGCCAGCAGCTTAGCAGAGAACACTGAAGCTTTCTTT
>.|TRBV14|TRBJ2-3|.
CASNRGGSTDTQYF
TGTGCCAGCAACCGGGGAGGAAGCACAGATACGCAGTATTTT
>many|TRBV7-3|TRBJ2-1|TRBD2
CASSLTGGSGKNNEQFF
TGTGCCAGCAGCTTAACGGGCGGGAGCGGGAAAAACAATGAGCAGTTCTTC
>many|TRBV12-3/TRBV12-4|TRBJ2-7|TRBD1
CASSLGTGWSYEQYF
TGTGCCAGCAGTCTCGGGACAGGGTGGTCCTACGAGCAGTACTTC
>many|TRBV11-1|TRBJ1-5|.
CASFRVLTQHF
TGTGCCAGCTTTCGCGTTTTAACCCAGCATTTT
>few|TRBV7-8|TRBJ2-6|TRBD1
CASSLVRTGASGANVLTF
TGTGCCAGCAGCTTAGTGAGGACAGGAGCCTCTGGGGCCAACGTCCTGACTTTC
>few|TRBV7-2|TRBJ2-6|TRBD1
CASRRPTGVTGANVLTF
TGTGCCAGCAGGCGTCCGACAGGGGTCACTGGGGCCAACGTCCTGACTTTC
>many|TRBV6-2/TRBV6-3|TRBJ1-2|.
CASSPGQRYGYTF
TGTGCCAGCAGTCCGGGACAACGGTATGGCTACACCTTC
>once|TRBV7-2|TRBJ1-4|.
CASSRGGTGEKLFF
TGTGCCAGCAGTCGCGGTGGTACGGGTGAAAAACTGTTTTTT
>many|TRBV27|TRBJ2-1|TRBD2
CASSLYVAGGHNEQFF
TGTGCCAGCAGTTTATACGTAGCGGGGGGACACAATGAGCAGTTCTTC
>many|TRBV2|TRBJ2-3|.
CASSEVQRGDTQYF
TGTGCCAGCAGTGAAGTCCAACGAGGAGATACGCAGTATTTT
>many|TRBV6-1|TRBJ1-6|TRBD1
CASRAGTVNSPLHF
TGTGCCAGCAGGGCCGGGACAGTAAATTCACCCCTCCACTTT
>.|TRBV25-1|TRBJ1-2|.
CASSEGLRGYTF
TGTGCCAGCAGTGAAGGGCTTCGAGGGTACACCTTC
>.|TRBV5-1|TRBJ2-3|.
CASSPTRGGATDTQYF
TGTGCCAGCAGCCCGACCAGAGGGGGGGCCACAGATACGCAGTATTTT
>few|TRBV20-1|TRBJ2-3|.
CSARDAGASDTQYF
TGCAGTGCTAGAGATGCAGGGGCGTCAGATACGCAGTATTTT
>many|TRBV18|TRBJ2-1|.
CASSPSYRSYNEQFF
TGTGCCAGCTCACCCAGTTACAGATCCTACAATGAGCAGTTCTTC
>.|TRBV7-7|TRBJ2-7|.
CASSKRSQGGEQYF
TGTGCTAGCAGCAAGCGCTCACAGGGCGGCGAGCAGTACTTC
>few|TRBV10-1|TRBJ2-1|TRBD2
CASSDTLAGDYNEQFF
TGCGCCAGCAGTGACACACTAGCGGGGGACTACAATGAGCAGTTCTTC
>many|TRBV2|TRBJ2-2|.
CASIRGPLGTGELFF
TGTGCCAGCATCCGGGGGCCCCTCGGGACCGGGGAGCTGTTTTTT
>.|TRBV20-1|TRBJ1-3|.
CSAPERGNTIYF
TGCAGTGCCCCTGAGAGAGGAAACACCATATATTTT
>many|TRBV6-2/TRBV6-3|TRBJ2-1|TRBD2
CASRENRRGGWYNEQFF
TGTGCCAGCCGTGAGAACAGGCGGGGGGGATGGTACAATGAGCAGTTCTTC
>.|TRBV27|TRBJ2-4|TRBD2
CASSYPGGLGIQYF
TGTGCCAGCAGTTACCCGGGGGGGCTGGGCATTCAGTACTTC
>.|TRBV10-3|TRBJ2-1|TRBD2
CAISVDSGNLFEQFF
TGTGCCATCAGTGTGGATAGCGGGAACCTTTTTGAGCAGTTCTTC
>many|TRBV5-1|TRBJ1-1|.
CASSLSWNTEAFF
TGCGCCAGCAGCTTATCCTGGAACACTGAAGCTTTCTTT
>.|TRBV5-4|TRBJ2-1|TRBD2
CASSLAFGTSVNEQFF
TGTGCCAGCAGCTTGGCCTTTGGGACTAGCGTTAATGAGCAGTTCTTC
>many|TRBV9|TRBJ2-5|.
CASSVAPGVRETQYF
TGTGCCAGCAGCGTAGCCCCAGGGGTGCGAGAGACCCAGTACTTC
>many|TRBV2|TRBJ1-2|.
CASRFGGGSHAANYGYTF
TGTGCCAGCAGATTTGGGGGGGGATCTCACGCTGCTAACTATGGCTACACCTTC
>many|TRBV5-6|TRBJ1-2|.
CASSLGQGNAYGYTF
TGTGCCAGCAGCTTGGGGCAGGGTAATGCCTATGGCTACACCTTC
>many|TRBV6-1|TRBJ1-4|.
CASRTTGATNEKLFF
TGTGCCAGCAGAACGACAGGTGCAACTAATGAAAAACTGTTTTTT
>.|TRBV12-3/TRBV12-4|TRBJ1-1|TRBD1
CASSETGEETEAFF
TGTGCCAGCAGTGAGACAGGGGAAGAGACTGAAGCTTTCTTT
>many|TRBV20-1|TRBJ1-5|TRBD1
CSASHETGLTQPQHF
TGCAGTGCTAGCCACGAGACAGGGCTTACTCAGCCCCAGCATTTT
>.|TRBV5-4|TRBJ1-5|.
CASSLGADSDQPQHF
TGTGCCAGCAGCTTGGGCGCGGACAGTGATCAGCCCCAGCATTTT
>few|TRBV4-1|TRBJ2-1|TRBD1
CASSLKGAQVRNEQFF
TGCGCCAGCAGCCTAAAGGGGGCTCAGGTGCGCAATGAGCAGTTCTTC
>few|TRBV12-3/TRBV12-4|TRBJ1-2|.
CASSLRAEINYGYTF
TGTGCCAGCAGTTTAAGGGCAGAAATTAACTATGGCTACACCTTC
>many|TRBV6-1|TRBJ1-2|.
CASRNSGNYGYTF
TGTGCCAGCAGAAACAGCGGTAACTATGGCTACACCTTC
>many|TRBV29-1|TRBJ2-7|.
CSVEEHEGTAEQYF
TGCAGCGTTGAAGAACACGAAGGGACGGCTGAGCAGTACTTC